Listed here is a single T cell receptor delta chain. The antigen remains unidentified. The data derive from a study of Vδ1+ human thymocytes. Study-level points and caveats: Many TRG clonotypes were shared between donors; TRD repertoires were essentially private. Thymic TRG and TRD repertoires appeared highly polyclonal, with Gaussian CDR3 length distributions. About 20% of thymic delta-chain sequences were Vdelta2, with few Vdelta3, unlike blood Vdelta1+ controls.

Extracted RNA was reverse transcribed into cDNA. The CDR3 regions were amplified by multiplex PCR from V-gene primers to a constant-region primer. TCRdb redid clone calling on the multiplex PCR reads using CATT. Found here are more than 45,000 delta-chain clones, about 15% of them singletons; the top ten hold approximately 0.4%. CDR1 and CDR2 (germline): NSMFDY, ISSIKDK. The CDR3 is 16 amino acids. Between about 96% and 99.6% of sorted thymocytes were Vdelta1+. The V call is TRAV29/DV5, the J call TRDJ1; D is possibly TRDD3 (5 bases). The TCR sequence derives from a girl less than two years old who had congenital heart surgery. The sample comprised Vdelta1+ gamma-delta thymocytes from the thymus. Subset of the sample: FACS-sorted CD3+ TCRalphabeta- TCRVdelta1+ TCRVdelta2- thymocytes. CDR3 sequence: CARVIPRGLRRDKLIF. In DNA form, the CDR3 reads TGTGCCCGTGTCATTCCACGGGGGCTGAGGAGAGATAAACTCATCTTT.